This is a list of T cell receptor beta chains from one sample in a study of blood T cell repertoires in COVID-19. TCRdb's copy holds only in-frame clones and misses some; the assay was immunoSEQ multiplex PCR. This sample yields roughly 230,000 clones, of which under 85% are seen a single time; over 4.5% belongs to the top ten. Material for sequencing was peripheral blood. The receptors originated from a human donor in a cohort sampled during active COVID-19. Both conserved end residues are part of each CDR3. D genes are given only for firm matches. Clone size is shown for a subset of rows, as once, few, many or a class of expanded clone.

CDR3 protein: CASSYDMNTEAFF
CDR3 DNA: TGTGCCAGCAGTTATGACATGAACACTGAAGCTTTCTTT
J gene: TRBJ1-1
V gene: TRBV6-5
clone size: NA
CDR3 length: 13
D gene: NA

CDR3 protein: CAISADRGGSPLHF
CDR3 DNA: TGTGCCATCAGTGCGGACAGAGGCGGTTCACCCCTCCACTTT
J gene: TRBJ1-6
V gene: TRBV10-3
clone size: NA
CDR3 length: 14
D gene: NA

CDR3 protein: CASSLAGAYEQYF
CDR3 DNA: TGTGCCAGCAGCTTAGCAGGGGCCTACGAGCAGTACTTC
J gene: TRBJ2-7
V gene: TRBV7-3
clone size: NA
CDR3 length: 13
D gene: NA

CDR3 protein: CASSLTGKWSEAFF
CDR3 DNA: TGTGCCAGCAGCTTGACAGGGAAATGGTCTGAAGCTTTCTTT
J gene: TRBJ1-1
V gene: TRBV5-5
clone size: NA
CDR3 length: 14
D gene: NA

CDR3 protein: CASSRQGSNPGELFF
CDR3 DNA: TGTGCCAGCAGCCGACAGGGTTCTAATCCCGGGGAGCTGTTTTTT
J gene: TRBJ2-2
V gene: TRBV11-2
clone size: NA
CDR3 length: 15
D gene: TRBD1

CDR3 protein: CASSLIGVRETQYF
CDR3 DNA: TGTGCCAGCAGCTTAATCGGGGTACGGGAGACCCAGTACTTC
J gene: TRBJ2-5
V gene: TRBV7-2
clone size: NA
CDR3 length: 14
D gene: NA

CDR3 protein: CASSYTGEQPQHF
CDR3 DNA: TGTGCCAGCAGCTACACAGGGGAGCAGCCCCAGCATTTT
J gene: TRBJ1-5
V gene: TRBV11-2
clone size: once
CDR3 length: 13
D gene: TRBD1

CDR3 protein: CASSQDRYGYTF
CDR3 DNA: TGTGCCAGCAGCCAAGATCGCTATGGCTACACCTTC
J gene: TRBJ1-2
V gene: TRBV14
clone size: NA
CDR3 length: 12
D gene: NA

CDR3 protein: CASRVPGQERNEQFF
CDR3 DNA: TGTGCCAGCAGAGTCCCGGGACAGGAGAGAAATGAGCAGTTCTTC
J gene: TRBJ2-1
V gene: TRBV28
clone size: NA
CDR3 length: 15
D gene: TRBD1

CDR3 protein: CASSQGETNTEAFF
CDR3 DNA: TGTGCCAGCAGCCAAGGGGAGACGAACACTGAAGCTTTCTTT
J gene: TRBJ1-1
V gene: TRBV3-1/TRBV3-2
clone size: NA
CDR3 length: 14
D gene: NA

CDR3 protein: CASSEAGTKNTEAFF
CDR3 DNA: TGTGCCAGCAGCGAAGCCGGGACAAAGAACACTGAAGCTTTCTTT
J gene: TRBJ1-1
V gene: TRBV11-3
clone size: NA
CDR3 length: 15
D gene: NA

CDR3 protein: CASSPRTESAYEQYF
CDR3 DNA: TGTGCCAGTAGTCCCCGGACAGAATCGGCCTACGAGCAGTACTTC
J gene: TRBJ2-7
V gene: TRBV19
clone size: NA
CDR3 length: 15
D gene: NA

CDR3 protein: CSAAGLTEAFF
CDR3 DNA: TGCAGTGCCGCAGGACTGACTGAAGCTTTCTTT
J gene: TRBJ1-1
V gene: TRBV20-1
clone size: few
CDR3 length: 11
D gene: NA

CDR3 protein: CASSQVGTGDAEAFF
CDR3 DNA: TGTGCCAGCAGCCAAGTAGGGACAGGGGATGCTGAAGCTTTCTTT
J gene: TRBJ1-1
V gene: TRBV3-1/TRBV3-2
clone size: NA
CDR3 length: 15
D gene: TRBD1

CDR3 protein: CASSYSGWAGRNEQFF
CDR3 DNA: TGTGCCAGCAGTTACTCTGGTTGGGCAGGGAGGAATGAGCAGTTCTTC
J gene: TRBJ2-1
V gene: TRBV6-5
clone size: NA
CDR3 length: 16
D gene: NA

CDR3 protein: CASSFIQGDTEAFF
CDR3 DNA: TGCGCCAGCAGCTTCATACAGGGGGACACTGAAGCTTTCTTT
J gene: TRBJ1-1
V gene: TRBV5-1
clone size: NA
CDR3 length: 14
D gene: TRBD1

CDR3 protein: CASSIYRAGANVLTF
CDR3 DNA: TGTGCCAGTAGTATTTACAGGGCTGGGGCCAACGTCCTGACTTTC
J gene: TRBJ2-6
V gene: TRBV19
clone size: NA
CDR3 length: 15
D gene: NA

CDR3 protein: CASRGTGMDYGYTF
CDR3 DNA: TGTGCCAGTAGGGGGACAGGGATGGACTATGGCTACACCTTC
J gene: TRBJ1-2
V gene: TRBV19
clone size: NA
CDR3 length: 14
D gene: TRBD1

CDR3 protein: CASSPRDRANYGYTF
CDR3 DNA: TGTGCCAGCAGCCCCCGGGACAGAGCTAACTATGGCTACACCTTC
J gene: TRBJ1-2
V gene: TRBV3-1/TRBV3-2
clone size: NA
CDR3 length: 15
D gene: TRBD1

CDR3 protein: CASKLHDREGTEAFF
CDR3 DNA: TGTGCCAGCAAACTCCACGACAGGGAAGGCACTGAAGCTTTCTTT
J gene: TRBJ1-1
V gene: TRBV6-5
clone size: NA
CDR3 length: 15
D gene: TRBD1

CDR3 protein: CASSDLKRTGASYEQYF
CDR3 DNA: TGCGCCAGCAGTGACCTTAAAAGGACAGGGGCCTCCTACGAGCAGTACTTC
J gene: TRBJ2-7
V gene: TRBV10-2
clone size: once
CDR3 length: 17
D gene: TRBD1

CDR3 protein: CAWSVGSGGEQYF
CDR3 DNA: TGTGCCTGGAGTGTAGGTAGCGGGGGCGAGCAGTACTTC
J gene: TRBJ2-7
V gene: TRBV30
clone size: NA
CDR3 length: 13
D gene: TRBD2

CDR3 protein: CAWSGQGTGELFF
CDR3 DNA: TGTGCCTGGAGTGGGCAGGGGACCGGGGAGCTGTTTTTT
J gene: TRBJ2-2
V gene: TRBV30
clone size: NA
CDR3 length: 13
D gene: NA

CDR3 protein: CASSLASFGGELFF
CDR3 DNA: TGTGCCAGCAGCTTAGCCTCCTTCGGCGGGGAGCTGTTTTTT
J gene: TRBJ2-2
V gene: TRBV7-9
clone size: NA
CDR3 length: 14
D gene: NA

CDR3 protein: CASSSPLTDTQYF
CDR3 DNA: TGTGCCAGCAGTTCCCCCCTCACAGATACGCAGTATTTT
J gene: TRBJ2-3
V gene: TRBV28
clone size: NA
CDR3 length: 13
D gene: NA

CDR3 protein: CASSAGGGVTLHF
CDR3 DNA: TGTGCCAGCAGCGCAGGTGGCGGGGTCACCCTCCACTTT
J gene: TRBJ1-6
V gene: TRBV9
clone size: NA
CDR3 length: 13
D gene: NA

CDR3 protein: CASSSLGSLYEQYF
CDR3 DNA: TGTGCCAGCAGTTCGCTCGGGAGCCTCTACGAGCAGTACTTC
J gene: TRBJ2-7
V gene: TRBV11-2
clone size: many
CDR3 length: 14
D gene: NA

CDR3 protein: CASSLNGQAGSEQYF
CDR3 DNA: TGTGCCAGCAGCTTGAATGGACAGGCCGGGAGCGAGCAGTACTTC
J gene: TRBJ2-7
V gene: TRBV5-4
clone size: NA
CDR3 length: 15
D gene: NA

CDR3 protein: CAISERGPGLAGSEQYF
CDR3 DNA: TGTGCCATCAGTGAGCGGGGACCGGGACTAGCGGGAAGTGAGCAGTACTTC
J gene: TRBJ2-7
V gene: TRBV10-3
clone size: NA
CDR3 length: 17
D gene: TRBD2

CDR3 protein: CASSARTLQVSGELFF
CDR3 DNA: TGTGCCAGCAGCGCCCGAACCCTACAGGTCTCCGGGGAGCTGTTTTTT
J gene: TRBJ2-2
V gene: TRBV7-9
clone size: NA
CDR3 length: 16
D gene: NA

CDR3 protein: CASSLVQGAGETQYF
CDR3 DNA: TGTGCCAGCAGCTTGGTGCAGGGGGCTGGAGAGACCCAGTACTTC
J gene: TRBJ2-5
V gene: TRBV5-8
clone size: NA
CDR3 length: 15
D gene: TRBD1

CDR3 protein: CAISVGLAGDEQYF
CDR3 DNA: TGTGCCATCAGTGTCGGACTAGCGGGAGACGAGCAGTACTTC
J gene: TRBJ2-7
V gene: TRBV10-3
clone size: once
CDR3 length: 14
D gene: TRBD2

CDR3 protein: CASLGGPGADTQYF
CDR3 DNA: TGCGCCAGCCTGGGAGGACCTGGAGCAGATACGCAGTATTTT
J gene: TRBJ2-3
V gene: TRBV5-1
clone size: NA
CDR3 length: 14
D gene: NA

CDR3 protein: CASSPQRLQETQYF
CDR3 DNA: TGTGCCAGCAGCCCCCAGCGCCTCCAAGAGACCCAGTACTTC
J gene: TRBJ2-5
V gene: TRBV7-2
clone size: once
CDR3 length: 14
D gene: NA

CDR3 protein: CASSRGGEQYF
CDR3 DNA: TGTGCCAGCTCAAGGGGGGGCGAGCAGTACTTC
J gene: TRBJ2-7
V gene: TRBV12-3/TRBV12-4
clone size: NA
CDR3 length: 11
D gene: NA

CDR3 protein: CASSFVEGNEQFF
CDR3 DNA: TGTGCCAGCAGTTTCGTGGAGGGGAATGAGCAGTTCTTC
J gene: TRBJ2-1
V gene: TRBV28
clone size: NA
CDR3 length: 13
D gene: NA

CDR3 protein: CASSPGYSSYNEQFF
CDR3 DNA: TGTGCCAGCAGCCCAGGGTACAGCTCCTACAATGAGCAGTTCTTC
J gene: TRBJ2-1
V gene: TRBV7-2
clone size: NA
CDR3 length: 15
D gene: NA

CDR3 protein: CASTGLAGVRNEQFF
CDR3 DNA: TGTGCCAGCACCGGACTAGCGGGAGTTCGGAATGAGCAGTTCTTC
J gene: TRBJ2-1
V gene: TRBV6-5
clone size: few
CDR3 length: 15
D gene: TRBD2

CDR3 protein: CASTRGLAGDTGELFF
CDR3 DNA: TGTGCCAGCACCCGGGGACTAGCGGGGGACACCGGGGAGCTGTTTTTT
J gene: TRBJ2-2
V gene: TRBV9
clone size: few
CDR3 length: 16
D gene: TRBD2

CDR3 protein: CASSPRTGNEQYF
CDR3 DNA: TGTGCCAGCTCACCACGGACAGGGAACGAGCAGTACTTC
J gene: TRBJ2-7
V gene: TRBV18
clone size: NA
CDR3 length: 13
D gene: TRBD1